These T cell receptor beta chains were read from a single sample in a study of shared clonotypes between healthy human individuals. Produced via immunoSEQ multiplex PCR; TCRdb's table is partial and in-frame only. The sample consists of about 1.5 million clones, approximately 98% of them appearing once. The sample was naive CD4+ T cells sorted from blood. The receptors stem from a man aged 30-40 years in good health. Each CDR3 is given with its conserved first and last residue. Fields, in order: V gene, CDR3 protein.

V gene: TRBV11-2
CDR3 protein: CASSRNRGETQYF

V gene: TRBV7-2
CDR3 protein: CASSLRREVTYEQYF

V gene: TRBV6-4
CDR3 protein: CASSEGGLPYEQFF

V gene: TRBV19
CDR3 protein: CASSTTGTSGSYEQYF

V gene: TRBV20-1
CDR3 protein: CSPAGGEQYF

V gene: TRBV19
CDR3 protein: CASSAQGMNQPQHF

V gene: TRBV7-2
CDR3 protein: CASSLGAGSQETQYF

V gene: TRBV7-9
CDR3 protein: CASTEAGSSGANVLTF

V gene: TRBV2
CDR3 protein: CASSHGTGGEQYF

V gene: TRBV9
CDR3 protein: CASSVELFMASGKPGELFF

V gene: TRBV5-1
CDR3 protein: CASSRDTTTDTQYF

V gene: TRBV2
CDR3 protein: CASSSRLVFNEQFF

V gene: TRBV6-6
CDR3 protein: CASSRHKTSYEQYF

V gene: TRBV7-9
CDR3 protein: CASSQTGNTIYF

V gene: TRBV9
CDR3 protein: CASSVEDREETQYF

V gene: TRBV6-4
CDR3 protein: CASSEAYGSTDTQYF

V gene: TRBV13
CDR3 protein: CASSPDRPRGIYGYTF

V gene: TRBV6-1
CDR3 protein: CASREPAGTGSYEQYF

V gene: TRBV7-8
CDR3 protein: CASSSRGRNQPQHF

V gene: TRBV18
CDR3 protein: CASSETLAGGTDTQYF